A single T cell receptor beta chain is shown here with its context. Its antigen remains unidentified. The CDR3 consists of 15 residues. The germline gives CDR1 LNHDA, CDR2 SQIVND (reference sequence). V dropped 1 base and J dropped 1; count of bases not matched to a gene: 3. The sample is drawn from a study of graft-versus-host responses after intestinal transplantation. Sequencing was performed with immunoSEQ multiplex PCR; in TCRdb, only in-frame clones are kept and a portion is missing. The sample yields over 90,000 clones, 91% seen once. The J gene is TRBJ1-1, the V gene TRBV19, with 7 positions matching TRBD1. Material: unstimulated CD8+ T cells sorted from spleen or lymph node cells, obtained before intestinal transplant. This TCR derives from a human donor who received an intestinal transplant. CDR3 residues: CASSIAQGGNTEAFF. CDR3 nucleotide sequence: TGTGCCAGTAGTATAGCCCAGGGGGGGAACACTGAAGCTTTCTTT. The full variable domain, its missing parts supplied by reference TRBV19 and TRBJ1-1, is DGGITQSPKYLFRKEGQNVTLSCEQNLNHDAMYWYRQDPGQGLRLIYYSQIVNDFQKGDIAEGYSVSREKKESFPLTVTSAQKNPTAFYLCASSIAQGGNTEAFFGQGTRLTVV.